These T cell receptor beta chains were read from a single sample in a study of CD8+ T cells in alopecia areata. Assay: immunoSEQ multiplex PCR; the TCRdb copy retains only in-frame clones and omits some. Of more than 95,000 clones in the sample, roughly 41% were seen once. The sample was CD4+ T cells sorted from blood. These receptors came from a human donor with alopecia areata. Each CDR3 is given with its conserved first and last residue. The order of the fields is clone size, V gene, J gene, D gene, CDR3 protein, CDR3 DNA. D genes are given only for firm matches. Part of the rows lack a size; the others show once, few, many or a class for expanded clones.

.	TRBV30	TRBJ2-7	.	CAWKVTYREEGEQYF	TGTGCCTGGAAGGTGACTTACAGGGAGGAAGGCGAGCAGTACTTC
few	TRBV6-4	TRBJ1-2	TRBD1	CASSDGSGGGYGYTF	TGTGCCAGCAGTGACGGTTCAGGGGGCGGCTATGGCTACACCTTC
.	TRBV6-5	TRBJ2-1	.	CASSYSRGNEQFF	TGTGCCAGCAGTTACTCGCGGGGCAATGAGCAGTTCTTC
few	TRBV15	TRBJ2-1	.	CATSRDRGSYNEQFF	TGTGCCACCAGCAGAGACAGGGGTTCCTACAATGAGCAGTTCTTC
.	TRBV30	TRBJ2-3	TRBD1	CAWNFGTGITSTDTQYF	TGTGCCTGGAACTTCGGGACAGGGATTACTAGCACAGATACGCAGTATTTT
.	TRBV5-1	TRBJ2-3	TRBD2	CASSLTSGAVDTQYF	TGCGCCAGCAGCCTAACTAGCGGGGCGGTAGATACGCAGTATTTT
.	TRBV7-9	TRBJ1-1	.	CASSLFGDLNTEAFF	TGTGCCAGCAGCTTATTTGGCGATTTGAACACTGAAGCTTTCTTT
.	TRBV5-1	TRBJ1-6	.	CASSLTDDSPLHF	TGCGCCAGCAGCCTCACGGACGATTCACCCCTCCACTTT
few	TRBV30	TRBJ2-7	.	CAWRSLNLGEQYF	TGTGCCTGGAGGTCCCTAAACCTGGGGGAGCAGTACTTC
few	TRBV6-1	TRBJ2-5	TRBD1	CASSRRTGQETQYF	TGTGCCAGCAGTAGACGGACAGGTCAAGAGACCCAGTACTTC
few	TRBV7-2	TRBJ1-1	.	CASSLIPTNTEAFF	TGTGCCAGCAGCTTAATCCCCACGAACACTGAAGCTTTCTTT
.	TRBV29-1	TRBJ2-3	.	CSVFGRLSTDTQYF	TGCAGCGTTTTTGGTCGGCTGAGCACAGATACGCAGTATTTT
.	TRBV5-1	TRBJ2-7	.	CASSLASFYEQYF	TGCGCCAGCAGCTTGGCCAGTTTCTACGAGCAGTACTTC
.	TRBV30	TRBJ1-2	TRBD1	CAWSPDRGPNYGYTF	TGTGCCTGGAGCCCGGACAGGGGACCTAACTATGGCTACACCTTC